This T cell receptor beta chain comes out of a study of T cells after yellow fever vaccination. Overall study context: Any fraction with a low cell number was prepared using SMART-Seq v4 Ultra Low Input.

UMIs were added to TCR cDNA along with a universal primer site when it was made by 5'RACE template switching. Via MiXCR, TCRdb re-called the 5' RACE reads, giving one row per CDR3 protein. The repertoire has about 140,000 distinct CDR3 sequences, about 7% of them found once; the top ten carry 0.55% to 0.7%. This clonotype was counted ten times or more. The antigen is unknown. General study findings and limits: Primary-vaccination clones mostly resurfaced post-booster (nearly 97% CD4, 85% to 90% CD8).

CDR3 length: 14 amino acids. From germline, CDR1 is MDHEN and CDR2 SYDVKM. Trimming cost V 7 bases and J 1 base, with 11 bases left between them. This clonotype originated in a man aged 30 to 45 who received the YFV17D yellow fever vaccine. The gene calls are TRBV28 and TRBJ1-5; D perhaps matches TRBD1 (6 bases). Sequences were derived from CD4+ T cells sorted from PBMCs, sampled 10 days after the yellow fever booster vaccination. CDR3 nucleotide sequence: TGTGCCAGCATCAAGGGGGGAAGCAATCAGCCCCAGCATTTT. It encodes CASIKGGSNQPQHF.